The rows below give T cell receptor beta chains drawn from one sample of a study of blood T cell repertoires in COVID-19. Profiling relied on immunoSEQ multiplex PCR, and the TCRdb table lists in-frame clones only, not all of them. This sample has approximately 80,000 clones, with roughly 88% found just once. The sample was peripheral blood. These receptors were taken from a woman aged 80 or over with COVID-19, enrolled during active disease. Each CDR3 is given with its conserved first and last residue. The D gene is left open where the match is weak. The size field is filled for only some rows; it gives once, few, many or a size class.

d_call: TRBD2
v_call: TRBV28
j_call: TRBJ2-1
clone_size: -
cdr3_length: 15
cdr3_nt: TGTGCCAGCAGTTTTGGCGGGAGGGTGGGGGATGAGCAGTTCTTC
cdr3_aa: CASSFGGRVGDEQFF

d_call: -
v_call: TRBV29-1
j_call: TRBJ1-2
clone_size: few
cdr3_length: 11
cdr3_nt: TGCAGCGGGGAGGCCGGCTATGGCTACACCTTC
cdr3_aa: CSGEAGYGYTF

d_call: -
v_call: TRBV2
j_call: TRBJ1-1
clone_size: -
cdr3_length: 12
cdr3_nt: TGTGCCGGAAACAGGGAGAACACTGAAGCTTTCTTT
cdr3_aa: CAGNRENTEAFF

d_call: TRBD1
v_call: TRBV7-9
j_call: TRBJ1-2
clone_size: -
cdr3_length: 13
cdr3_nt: TGTGCCAGCAGCCCGACAGGGGAGGGTGGCTACACCTTC
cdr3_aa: CASSPTGEGGYTF

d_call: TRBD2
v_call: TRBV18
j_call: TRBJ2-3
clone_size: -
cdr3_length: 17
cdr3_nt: TGTGCCAGCTCACTGGGACTAGCGGGACGATACACAGATACGCAGTATTTT
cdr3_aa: CASSLGLAGRYTDTQYF

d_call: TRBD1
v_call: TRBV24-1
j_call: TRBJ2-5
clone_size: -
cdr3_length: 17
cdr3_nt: TGTGCCACCAGTGCGCCCGGGACAGGGTTGGGGCAAGAGACCCAGTACTTC
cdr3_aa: CATSAPGTGLGQETQYF

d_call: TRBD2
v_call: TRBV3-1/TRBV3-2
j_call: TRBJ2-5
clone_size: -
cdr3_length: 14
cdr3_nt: TGTGCCAGCAGCCAAGGCCAGCGGGGAGGGACCCAGTACTTC
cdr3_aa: CASSQGQRGGTQYF

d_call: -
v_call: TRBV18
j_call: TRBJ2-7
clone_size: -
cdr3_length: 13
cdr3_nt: TGTGCCAGCTCACCAATAGCCAGCTACGAGCAGTACTTC
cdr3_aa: CASSPIASYEQYF

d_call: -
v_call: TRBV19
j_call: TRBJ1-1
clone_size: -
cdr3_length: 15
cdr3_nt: TGTGCCAGTAGCAATAGGTGGGCAGCGAACACTGAAGCTTTCTTT
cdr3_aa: CASSNRWAANTEAFF

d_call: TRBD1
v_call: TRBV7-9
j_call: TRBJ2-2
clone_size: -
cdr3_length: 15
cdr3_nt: TGTGCCAGCAGCTTAGCGGGACAGGCGGGCGGGGAGCTGTTTTTT
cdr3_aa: CASSLAGQAGGELFF

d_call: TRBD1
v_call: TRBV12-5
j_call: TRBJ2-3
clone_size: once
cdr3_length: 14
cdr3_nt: TGTGCTAGTCTCGGGACAGGGAAGACAGATACGCAGTATTTT
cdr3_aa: CASLGTGKTDTQYF

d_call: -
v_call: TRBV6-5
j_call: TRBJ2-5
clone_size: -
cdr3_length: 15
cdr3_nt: TGTGCCAGCAGTTACTACGGACAGCCCCAAGAGACCCAGTACTTC
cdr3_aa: CASSYYGQPQETQYF

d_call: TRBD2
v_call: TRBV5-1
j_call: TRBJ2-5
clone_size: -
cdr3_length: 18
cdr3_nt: TGCGCCAGCAGCTTGGCCGATCTAGCGGGAGGCACACAAGAGACCCAGTACTTC
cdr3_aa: CASSLADLAGGTQETQYF

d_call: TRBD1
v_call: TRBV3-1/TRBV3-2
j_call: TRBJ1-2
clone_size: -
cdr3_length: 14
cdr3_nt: TGTGCCAGCAGCCAAGATCACAGGGGGCGAGGCTACACCTTC
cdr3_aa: CASSQDHRGRGYTF

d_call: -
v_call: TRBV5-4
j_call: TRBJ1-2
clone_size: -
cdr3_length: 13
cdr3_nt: TGTGCCAGCAGCTTGGCTGCAGGGGTCGGCTACACCTTC
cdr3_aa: CASSLAAGVGYTF

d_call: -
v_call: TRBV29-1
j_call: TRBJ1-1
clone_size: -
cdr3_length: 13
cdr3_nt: TGCAGCGTTTTACAGGGTAGGAACACTGAAGCTTTCTTT
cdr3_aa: CSVLQGRNTEAFF

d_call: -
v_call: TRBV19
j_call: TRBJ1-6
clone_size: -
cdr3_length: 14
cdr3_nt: TGTGCCAGTAGCCGCCCGGGAGGGACCTCACCCCTCCACTTT
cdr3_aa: CASSRPGGTSPLHF

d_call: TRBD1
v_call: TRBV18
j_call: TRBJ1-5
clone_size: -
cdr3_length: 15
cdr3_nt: TGTGCCAGCTCGGACAGGGGATATAGCAATCAGCCCCAGCATTTT
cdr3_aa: CASSDRGYSNQPQHF